The 10 T cell receptor beta chains in this list originate from one sample, sequenced in a study of kidney transplant recipient with SARS-CoV-2 infection. TCRdb independently ran MiXCR on the reads; one entry per CDR3 protein. The sample carries under 300,000 distinct CDR3 sequences, around 28% recorded once. Sequencing was performed on a blood sample, taken at baseline and on day 111 from a kidney transplant recipient. Receptor source: a young adult male patient who had COVID-19 and was a kidney transplant recipient. Some of the T cells may derive from the graft donor.

This clonotype showed up many times. The genes are TRBV6-8 and TRBJ2-3, with D perhaps TRBD2 (6 bases). The CDR3 is made up of 13 amino acids. The germline V and J ends were trimmed by 6 bases and 4 bases, with 11 bases remaining between them. The germline V gene encodes CDR1 MNHGY and CDR2 SAAAGT. The CDR3 DNA reads TGTGCCAGCAGCGGGGACTCAGCAGATACGCAGTATTTT. This encodes CASSGDSADTQYF.

The sample holds many counts of this clonotype. V is TRBV6-6 and J is TRBJ2-7; possibly TRBD1 for D (7 bases). The CDR3 has 14 amino acids. V lost 6 bases, J lost 11 bases, and 23 bases lay in between. CDR1 MNHNY and CDR2 SVGAGI come from the germline V gene (reference sequence). CDR3 coding DNA: TGTGCCAGCAGAAACGACGAGACTAGGGGGCGGGAGTACTTC. Its translation: CASRNDETRGREYF.

Here the CDR3 reads CASRLLWDTRTSTDTQYF. The CDR3 bases are TGTGCCAGCCGCCTCCTCTGGGATACTCGAACCTCCACAGATACGCAGTATTTT. The rearrangement links TRBV12-3 or TRBV12-4 to TRBJ2-3, with D unresolved. The V and J ends lost 8 bases and 2 bases respectively, with 26 bases between them. The CDR3 contains 18 residues.

The chain recombines TRBV3-1 with TRBJ2-3, with 14 bases that match TRBD2. CDR3 length equals 17 residues. V lost 3 bases and J lost 4; bases outside the gene matches: 6. Germline V gives CDR1 LGHDT, CDR2 YNNKEL (reference sequence). Here the CDR3 reads CASSHPLGLAGADTQYF. The CDR3 bases are TGTGCCAGCAGCCATCCTTTGGGACTAGCGGGGGCAGATACGCAGTATTTT.

The V gene is TRBV11-3, the J gene TRBJ1-2, with unresolved D. The germline gives CDR1 SGHNT, CDR2 YENEEA. The germline V and J ends were trimmed by 5 bases and 6 bases, with 25 bases remaining between them. The CDR3 is made up of 17 amino acids. As DNA, the CDR3 is TGTGCCAGCAGCAAAATTGTCGATCTCGGAAAGACCCATGGCTACACCTTC. Translated: CASSKIVDLGKTHGYTF. Together with reference TRBV11-3 and TRBJ1-2, the CDR3 gives the full variable domain: EAGVVQSPRYKIIEKKQPVAFWCNPISGHNTLYWYLQNLGQGPELLIRYENEEAVDDSQLPKDRFSAERLKGVDSTLKIQPAELGDSAVYLCASSKIVDLGKTHGYTFGSGTRLTVV.

This clonotype was picked up many times. The genes are TRBV21-1 and TRBJ2-3. TRBV21-1 is recorded as a pseudogene. The CDR3 contains 17 residues. In nucleotides, the CDR3 is TGTGCCAGCAGGCCAAATATAGCTACAGTCATGCAAGATACGCAGTATTTT. It codes for CASRPNIATVMQDTQYF.

Worth noting for this clonotype: This sequence may be a read error, since a much larger clone differs from it by one base. The J gene is TRBJ1-1, the V gene TRBV3-1; D is uncertain. In germline, CDR1 is LGHDT, CDR2 YNNKEL (reference sequence). The CDR3 extends over 17 amino acids. CDR3 in amino acids: CAGSQYRPISIRTEAFF. For the CDR3, the DNA is TGTGCCGGCAGCCAGTATCGTCCCATTTCAATTCGCACTGAAGCTTTCTTT.

This clonotype was observed many times. The rearrangement links TRBV4-3 to TRBJ1-2; D not certain. Germline-derived CDR1 and CDR2 are LGHNA and YSLEER. CDR3 length equals 17 residues. The ends were cut back, 3 bases at V and 4 bases at J, with 21 bases in the middle. The CDR3 DNA sequence: TGCGCCAGCAGCCACGGTAAAGGACGTCGAAAGACCTATGGCTACACCTTC. This translates into CASSHGKGRRKTYGYTF.

This clonotype occurred many times. The V gene is TRBV11-2, the J gene TRBJ1-6, with D possibly matching TRBD1 (6 bases). From germline, CDR1 is SGHAT and CDR2 FQNNGV. Trimming took off 0 bases at V and 6 bases at J, with 9 bases between the two ends. The CDR3 loop spans 15 amino acids. The CDR3 is CASSLEGARNSPLHF. Here the CDR3 DNA reads TGTGCCAGCAGCTTAGAGGGGGCGCGTAATTCACCCCTCCACTTT.

This chain links TRBV5-1 with TRBJ2-5; D is undetermined. Germline V gives CDR1 SGHRS, CDR2 YFSETQ. The CDR3 consists of 15 residues. The V end was cut by 0 bases, the J end by 1 base, with 10 bases between. The CDR3 coding sequence is TGCGCCAGCAGCTTGGGGGCGTTAGTCCAAGAGACCCAGTACTTC. The encoded protein is CASSLGALVQETQYF.